The clone carrying this TCR beta chain has just a few counts. Under the authors' procedure: Reference gene primers were amplified, and this amplification served to estimate nucleated cell counts. The protocol was immunoSEQ multiplex PCR, while the TCRdb copy is restricted to in-frame clones and leaves out a portion. V and J calls and clone size are given by that table; D and trimming were obtained from the DNA. This table has around 130,000 clones, around nine tenths appearing once. V shed 0 bases, J shed 5 bases, and the junction held 6 bases outside the gene matches. This CDR3 region has 16 residues. The germline V gene has CDR1 LGHNA and CDR2 YNFKEQ. The sample originates from a study of blood T cell repertoires in COVID-19. Study overall: Whether acute or convalescent, the COVID-19 samples came from the United States, Italy and Spain. PBMCs, B-cell-depleted T cells, or T cells provided the cDNA or gDNA that made up the material.

The V and J genes are TRBV4-2 and TRBJ2-3; 9 bases line up with TRBD2. The receptor comes from a man aged 65 to 79 with active COVID-19. What was sequenced was peripheral blood. The CDR3 sequence is CASSQDISGSKDTQYF. Written as DNA, the CDR3 is TGTGCCAGCAGCCAAGATATTAGCGGGAGTAAAGATACGCAGTATTTT.